The source of this TCR beta chain is a study of blood T cell repertoires in COVID-19. Across the study: The study drew acute and convalescent COVID-19 samples from the United States, Italy and Spain. From T cells, B-cell-depleted T cells, or PBMCs came the material, which was cDNA or gDNA.

Per the authors' pipeline: Cell counts per sample came from amplifying reference gene primers. Repertoires were generated with immunoSEQ multiplex PCR, while TCRdb's copy carries only in-frame clones and drops some. Clonal size and the V and J genes are those of that table, whereas D and trimming came from the DNA. The sample gives 80,000 to 90,000 clones, roughly four fifths of which show up once; more than 2% is in the top ten. Trimming left V 7 bases short and J 0 bases short, with 16 bases between. Germline V lookup: CDR1 MDHEN, CDR2 SYDVKM. CDR3 length: 16 residues. The clonotype was recovered from a woman between 65 and 79 years old with acute or convalescent COVID-19. The chain joins TRBV28 to TRBJ1-5; possibly TRBD1 for D (5 bases). The sequencing input was peripheral blood. CDR3 sequence reads: CASTHGGFDSNQPQHF. For the CDR3, the DNA is TGTGCCAGCACCCACGGGGGATTCGATAGCAATCAGCCCCAGCATTTT.